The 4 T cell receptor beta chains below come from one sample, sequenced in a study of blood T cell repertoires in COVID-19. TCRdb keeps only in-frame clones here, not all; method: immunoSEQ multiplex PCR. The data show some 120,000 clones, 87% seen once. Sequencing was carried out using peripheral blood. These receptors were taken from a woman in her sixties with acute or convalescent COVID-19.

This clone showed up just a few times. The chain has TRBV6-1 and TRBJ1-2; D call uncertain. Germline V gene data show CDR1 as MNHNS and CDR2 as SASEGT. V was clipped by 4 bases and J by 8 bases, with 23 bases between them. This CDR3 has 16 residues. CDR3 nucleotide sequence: TGTGCCAGCAGTGGGGCGGGCGTGGCATCCCGGCGGGGCTACACCTTC. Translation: CASSGAGVASRRGYTF.

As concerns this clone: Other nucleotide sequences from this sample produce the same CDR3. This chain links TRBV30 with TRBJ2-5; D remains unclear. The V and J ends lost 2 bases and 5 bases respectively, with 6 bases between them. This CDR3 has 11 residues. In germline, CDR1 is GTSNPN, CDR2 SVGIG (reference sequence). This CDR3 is CAWSNRETQYF. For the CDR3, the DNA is TGTGCCTGGAGTAATCGGGAGACCCAGTACTTC. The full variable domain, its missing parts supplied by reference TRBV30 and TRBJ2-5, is SQTIHQWPATLVQPVGSPLSLECTVEGTSNPNLYWYRQAAGRGLQLLFYSVGIGQISSEVPQNLSASRPQDRQFILSSKKLLLSDSGFYLCAWSNRETQYFGPGTRLLVL.

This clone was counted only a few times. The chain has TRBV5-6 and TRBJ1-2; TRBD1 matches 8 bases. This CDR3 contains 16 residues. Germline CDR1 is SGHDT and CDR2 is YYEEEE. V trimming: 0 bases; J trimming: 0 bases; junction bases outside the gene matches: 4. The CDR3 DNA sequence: TGTGCCAGCAGCTTGGAATCGACAGGGGCTAACTATGGCTACACCTTC. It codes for CASSLESTGANYGYTF. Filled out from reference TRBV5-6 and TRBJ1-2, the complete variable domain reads DAGVTQSPTHLIKTRGQQVTLRCSPKSGHDTVSWYQQALGQGPQFIFQYYEEEERQRGNFPDRFSGHQFPNYSSELNVNALLLGDSALYLCASSLESTGANYGYTFGSGTRLTVV.

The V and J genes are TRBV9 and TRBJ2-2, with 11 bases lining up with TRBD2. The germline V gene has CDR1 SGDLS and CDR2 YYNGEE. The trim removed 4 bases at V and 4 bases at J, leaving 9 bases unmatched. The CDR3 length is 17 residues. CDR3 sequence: CASSFTSGSIGTGELFF. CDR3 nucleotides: TGTGCCAGCAGCTTCACTAGCGGGAGTATAGGCACCGGGGAGCTGTTTTTT.